This entry concerns a single TCR beta chain. The target antigen is unknown. Produced via immunoSEQ multiplex PCR; TCRdb's table is partial and in-frame only. Of approximately 150,000 clones in the sample, roughly 93% were seen once. CDR1 is KGHDR, CDR2 SFDVKD, per germline. V shed 4 bases and J shed 0 bases, with 10 bases lying between them. This CDR3 contains 15 residues. These data originate in a study of T cell responses to AZD1222 COVID-19 vaccine. General study points: A reported finding is that nearly half of spike-specific TCRs target unmutated variant regions. Clonal diversity may have been underestimated, and the donors were mostly white British, with more females than males.

The rearrangement joins TRBV24-1 to TRBJ2-3, with a weak D call TRBD2 (6 bases). The sample in question was peripheral blood, obtained on day 0 of MenACWY control vaccination. This TCR was sampled from an adult in good health. The CDR3 DNA sequence: TGTGCCACCAGTGACGGGGGTTTAAGCACAGATACGCAGTATTTT. Translation gives CATSDGGLSTDTQYF.